This T cell receptor (beta chain) was identified in a study of CD8+ T cells in alopecia areata. Study conclusions and caveats: Patients showed less clear TCR sequence sharing than mice, possibly partly because of HLA diversity.

Trimming removed 5 bases at V and 5 bases at J, with 10 bases between. The CDR3 has 13 residues. Per germline, CDR1 SGHTA and CDR2 FQGNSA. To note about this clone: What it binds is not known.

RNA extraction was followed by reverse transcription into cDNA, which acted as the sequencing template. Generated by immunoSEQ multiplex PCR, the TCRdb table keeps only in-frame clones and is missing some. The table has more than 85,000 clones, around 44% seen once. The rearrangement links TRBV7-2 to TRBJ2-1; D ambiguous. This clonotype was sampled from a human donor with alopecia areata. Sequencing was done on a sample of CD4+ T cells sorted from blood. This CDR3 reads CASSPYLNNEQFF. CDR3 bases: TGTGCCAGCAGCCCATACTTGAACAATGAGCAGTTCTTC.